This T cell receptor beta chain is drawn from a study of blood T cell repertoires in COVID-19. About this clone itself: One junction end disagrees with the germline gene, perhaps due to a read error.

This CDR3 has 13 residues. Per the original methods: The authors estimated nucleated cell counts from reference gene primer amplification. Sequencing used immunoSEQ multiplex PCR; TCRdb keeps in-frame clones, though not all of them. The V and J calls and clone size come from that table; D and trimming were worked out from the DNA. The table shows about 220,000 clones, with about 85% occurring only once. Sample: peripheral blood. V is TRBV12-3 or TRBV12-4 and J is TRBJ1-2; D uncertain. This sequence was found in a man aged 25-45 years with active or convalescent COVID-19. The CDR3 nucleotides are TGTGCCAGCACTTTAAGCTATCCCCCCGGTTTTACCTTC. This translates into CASTLSYPPGFTF.